The 24 T cell receptor beta chains listed next were all sequenced from one sample in a study of T cell repertoires in cytomegalovirus infection. TCRdb reprocessed the reads via MiXCR and lists one record per CDR3 protein. The sample has a few hundred thousand distinct CDR3 sequences; 15% to 20% are singletons. Specimen: CD8+ T cells from PBMCs. These receptors were collected from a human donor in good health (CMV status not recorded). Some clones in this sample may be carry-over from other donors' samples.

The V gene is TRBV19, the J gene TRBJ1-1; possible D gene TRBD1, 5 bases. CDR1 is LNHDA, CDR2 SQIVND, per germline (reference sequence). The CDR3 has 11 amino acids. Deletions cut 8 bases from V and 5 bases from J, with 9 bases between. Here the CDR3 reads CASEAGTEAFF. In DNA form, the CDR3 reads TGTGCCAGTGAGGCAGGGACTGAAGCTTTCTTT.

This clonotype was detected many times. The V and J genes are TRBV28 and TRBJ2-7, with D possibly called TRBD1 or TRBD2 (5 bases each). Deletions cut 0 bases from V and 3 bases from J, with 12 bases between. Germline V gene sequence: CDR1 MDHEN, CDR2 SYDVKM. This CDR3 contains 15 residues. The CDR3 sequence is CASSLWGERNYEQYF. CDR3 DNA: TGTGCCAGCAGTTTATGGGGGGAAAGGAACTACGAGCAGTACTTC.

V and J are TRBV11-1 and TRBJ1-1; TRBD1 might be the D (5 bases). V gave up 1 base and J gave up 7 bases, with 13 bases separating them. CDR3 length: 14 residues. Germline CDR1 and CDR2: SGHAT and FQDESV (reference sequence). The CDR3 here is CASSLGTGRYEAFF. DNA for the CDR3: TGTGCCAGCAGCTTAGGAACAGGACGATATGAAGCTTTCTTT.

This clonotype was seen a few times. V gene TRBV7-9 combines with J gene TRBJ1-3; no clear D. This CDR3 has 14 residues. Germline loops: CDR1 SEHNR, CDR2 FQNEAQ (reference sequence). Trimming took 5 bases from V and 0 from J, leaving 8 bases between them. CDR3 in amino acids: CASSPSPSGNTIYF. The CDR3 nucleotides read TGTGCCAGCAGCCCCTCCCCCTCTGGAAACACCATATATTTT.

The CDR3, as DNA: TGTGCCAGCAGTGCTGGGGTGGCCAAAAACATTCAGTACTTC. As protein: CASSAGVAKNIQYF. The genes are TRBV27 and TRBJ2-4; D is unresolved. CDR1 MNHEY and CDR2 SMNVEV come from the germline V gene (reference sequence). The ends were cut back, 5 bases at V and 1 base at J, with 9 bases in the middle. This CDR3 is 14 amino acids long.

This clonotype came up many times. The chain links TRBV7-9 to TRBJ2-1, with no clear D. Trimming cost V 4 bases and J 7 bases, with 11 bases left between them. CDR1 is SEHNR, CDR2 FQNEAQ, per germline (reference sequence). CDR3 size: 13 residues. CDR3 amino acids: CASSSFTDNEQFF. The CDR3 DNA reads as TGTGCCAGCAGCTCGTTTACTGATAATGAGCAGTTCTTC.

This rearrangement joins TRBV25-1 to TRBJ1-1; no firm D call. Trimming cost V 4 bases and J 9 bases, with 9 bases left between them. Germline values: CDR1 MGHDK, CDR2 SYGVNS. The CDR3 is 11 amino acids. CDR3: CASSGSLKAFF. The CDR3 region has the DNA TGTGCCAGCAGTGGCAGCCTTAAAGCTTTCTTT.

This clonotype was seen at least ten times. The V and J genes are TRBV12-3 or TRBV12-4 and TRBJ2-5; D remains ambiguous. V was cut by 1 base and J by 5 bases, with 8 bases left in between. The CDR3 spans 13 residues. CDR3 coding DNA: TGTGCCAGCAGTTTAGAAAGAAGTGAGACCCAGTACTTC. It is translated as CASSLERSETQYF.

V gene TRBV20-1 combines with J gene TRBJ1-4, with 8 bases lining up with TRBD1. CDR1 and CDR2 from the germline V gene are DFQATT and SNEGSKA (reference sequence). With V trimmed by 6 bases and J by 3 bases, 12 bases remained unmatched. The CDR3 consists of 16 residues. CDR3 sequence reads: CSARIQGGSANEKLFF. The CDR3 DNA reads as TGCAGTGCGAGGATACAGGGGGGTTCGGCTAATGAAAAACTGTTTTTT.

This clonotype has ten or more counts. This chain joins TRBV7-3 and TRBJ2-1, with D possibly TRBD1 on 5 matching bases. From germline, CDR1 is SGHTA and CDR2 FQGTGA. The ends were cut back, 1 base at V and 5 bases at J, with 21 bases in the middle. The CDR3 spans 18 residues. The CDR3: CASSLKGLMAGVHNEQFF. In DNA, the CDR3 is TGTGCCAGCAGCTTAAAGGGGCTGATGGCAGGTGTTCACAATGAGCAGTTCTTC. Supplemented by reference TRBV7-3 and TRBJ2-1, the full variable domain reads GAGVSQTPSNKVTEKGKYVELRCDPISGHTALYWYRQSLGQGPEFLIYFQGTGAADDSGLPNDRFFAVRPEGSVSTLKIQRTERGDSAVYLCASSLKGLMAGVHNEQFFGPGTRLTVL.

This chain connects TRBV2 to TRBJ1-5, with unresolved D. Germline V lookup: CDR1 SNHLY, CDR2 FYNNEI. There are 16 residues in the CDR3. V was clipped by 6 bases and J by 1 base, with 16 bases between them. The CDR3 protein is CASRPELGPSNQPQHF. CDR3 nucleotide sequence: TGTGCCAGCAGGCCCGAACTTGGACCGAGCAATCAGCCCCAGCATTTT.

The rearrangement joins TRBV20-1 to TRBJ2-7, with D possibly matching TRBD1 (6 bases). Germline V gives CDR1 DFQATT, CDR2 SNEGSKA (reference sequence). The CDR3 is 13 residues long. V gave up 3 bases and J gave up 3 bases, with 12 bases separating them. Written as DNA, the CDR3 is TGCAGTGCTAGTAGGGACATAGACTACGAGCAGTACTTC. Encoded protein: CSASRDIDYEQYF.

The CDR3 sequence is CASSWTDNQPQHF. CDR3 nucleotides: TGTGCCAGTAGTTGGACAGACAATCAGCCCCAGCATTTT. This sequence joins TRBV19 and TRBJ1-5, with D perhaps matching TRBD1 (6 bases). Germline CDR1 is LNHDA and CDR2 is SQIVND (reference sequence). The CDR3 is 13 residues long. Between the trimmed V and J ends, which lost 5 bases and 3 bases, there was a span of 8 bases. Drawing the rest from reference TRBV19 and TRBJ1-5, the complete variable domain is DGGITQSPKYLFRKEGQNVTLSCEQNLNHDAMYWYRQDPGQGLRLIYYSQIVNDFQKGDIAEGYSVSREKKESFPLTVTSAQKNPTAFYLCASSWTDNQPQHFGDGTRLSIL.

This clonotype was detected ten times or more. The chain has TRBV7-8 and TRBJ1-5; a weak D match, TRBD1 (5 bases). Trimming shortened V by 2 bases and J by 1 base, and 12 bases separated the two germline ends. Germline V gene lookup returns CDR1 SGHVS and CDR2 FQNEAQ. There are 16 residues in the CDR3. The CDR3, as DNA: TGTGCCAGCAGCTTACTAGGGGTTCGGAGCAATCAGCCCCAGCATTTT. It codes for CASSLLGVRSNQPQHF.

The V gene is TRBV4-2, the J gene TRBJ2-5; D call uncertain. In germline, CDR1 is LGHNA, CDR2 YNFKEQ. V was pared by 0 bases and J by 1 base, with 9 bases between. The CDR3 is 15 residues long. The CDR3 DNA sequence: TGTGCCAGCAGCCAAGATAAAGACTTCCAAGAGACCCAGTACTTC. It is translated as CASSQDKDFQETQYF.

CDR3 amino acids: CATSRARQGGDEQYF. In DNA, the CDR3 is TGTGCCACCAGCAGAGCCCGACAGGGAGGCGACGAGCAGTACTTC. This chain links TRBV15 with TRBJ2-7, with a weak D call TRBD1 (7 bases). The CDR3 sequence is 15 residues long. V dropped 1 base and J dropped 5 bases, with 15 bases sitting between them. CDR1 is LNHNV, CDR2 YYDKDF, per germline (reference sequence).

With regard to this clonotype: Given a much more abundant clone one base away, this may be a read error. The chain uses TRBV2 and TRBJ2-7, with D maybe TRBD1 (5 bases). In germline, CDR1 is SNHLY, CDR2 FYNNEI. The CDR3 has 15 amino acids. The CDR3 sequence is CAGSEVPGLSYEQYF. The CDR3 bases are TGTGCCGGCAGTGAAGTACCAGGGCTCTCCTACGAGCAGTACTTC.

This clonotype was seen ten or more times. The rearrangement uses TRBV14 and TRBJ1-2; no definite D call. This CDR3 spans 13 amino acids. Per the germline V gene, CDR1 is SGHDN and CDR2 is FVKESK. V shed 1 base and J shed 7 bases, with 10 bases lying between them. The CDR3 protein is CASSQGRGSGYTF. The CDR3 DNA is TGTGCCAGCAGCCAAGGTCGCGGAAGTGGCTACACCTTC.

The chain combines TRBV6-5 with TRBJ1-1; D uncertain. The CDR3 has 13 amino acids. V lost 0 bases, J lost 7 bases, and 9 bases lay in between. CDR1 MNHEY and CDR2 SVGAGI come from the germline V gene. CDR3 nucleotide sequence: TGTGCCAGCAGTTACTCGAGTGGCGATGAAGCTTTCTTT. It encodes CASSYSSGDEAFF.

In its sample, this clonotype was seen a few times. This chain joins TRBV28 and TRBJ2-7; 8 bases align to TRBD1. Trimming removed 2 bases from V and 4 bases from J; junction bases left unmatched: 10. The CDR3 contains 16 residues. Germline V CDR1 and CDR2: MDHEN, SYDVKM. The CDR3 here is CASSLHSETGVYEQYF. CDR3 coding DNA: TGTGCCAGCAGTTTACATAGCGAGACAGGGGTATACGAGCAGTACTTC.

This clonotype was recorded many times. V usage is TRBV28 and J usage is TRBJ2-7; unclear D gene. The CDR3 is 11 residues long. Germline V gives CDR1 MDHEN, CDR2 SYDVKM. The V and J ends lost 5 bases and 3 bases respectively, with 5 bases between them. The CDR3 DNA is TGTGCCAGCAGTGACGGCTACGAGCAGTACTTC. Its translation: CASSDGYEQYF. Variable domain in full (rest from reference TRBV28 and TRBJ2-7): DVKVTQSSRYLVKRTGEKVFLECVQDMDHENMFWYRQDPGLGLRLIYFSYDVKMKEKGDIPEGYSVSREKKERFSLILESASTNQTSMYLCASSDGYEQYFGPGTRLTVT.

This clonotype appeared many times. In DNA form, the CDR3 reads TGTGCCAGCAGCGGAGAAGGGCTTTTAAACACCGGGGAGCTGTTTTTT. This sequence encodes CASSGEGLLNTGELFF. The rearrangement uses TRBV7-2 and TRBJ2-2; D unresolved. CDR1 is SGHTA, CDR2 FQGNSA, per germline. This CDR3 spans 16 amino acids. V was trimmed by 5 bases and J by 2 bases, leaving 15 bases between them.

This clonotype was detected ten times or more. The J gene is TRBJ1-1, the V gene TRBV27; D remains unclear. Trimming removed 6 bases from V and 1 base from J, with 9 bases in between. The germline gives CDR1 MNHEY, CDR2 SMNVEV (reference sequence). The CDR3 loop spans 13 amino acids. CDR3 loop: CASSLSRNTEAFF. The DNA of the CDR3 is TGTGCCAGCAGCTTAAGCAGGAACACTGAAGCTTTCTTT.

V usage is TRBV14 and J usage is TRBJ2-1; D unclear. The germline CDR1 and CDR2 sequences are SGHDN and FVKESK. Trimming took off 1 base at V and 3 bases at J, with 4 bases between the two ends. This CDR3 has 13 residues. The CDR3 sequence: CASSQAIYNEQFF. The CDR3 DNA reads TGTGCCAGCAGCCAAGCCATCTACAATGAGCAGTTCTTC.